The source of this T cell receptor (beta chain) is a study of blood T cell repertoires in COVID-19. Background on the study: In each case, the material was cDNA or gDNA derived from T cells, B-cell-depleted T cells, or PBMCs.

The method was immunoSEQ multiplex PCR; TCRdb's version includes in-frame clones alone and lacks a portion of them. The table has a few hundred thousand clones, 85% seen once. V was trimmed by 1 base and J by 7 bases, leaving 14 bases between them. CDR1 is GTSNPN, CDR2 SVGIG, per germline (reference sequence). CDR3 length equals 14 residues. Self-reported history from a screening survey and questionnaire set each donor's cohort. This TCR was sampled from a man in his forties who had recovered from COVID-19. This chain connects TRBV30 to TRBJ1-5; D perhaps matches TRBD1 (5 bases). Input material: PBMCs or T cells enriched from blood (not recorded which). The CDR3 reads CAWSDPGLGQPQHF. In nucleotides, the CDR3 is TGTGCCTGGAGTGACCCGGGACTAGGGCAGCCCCAGCATTTT.